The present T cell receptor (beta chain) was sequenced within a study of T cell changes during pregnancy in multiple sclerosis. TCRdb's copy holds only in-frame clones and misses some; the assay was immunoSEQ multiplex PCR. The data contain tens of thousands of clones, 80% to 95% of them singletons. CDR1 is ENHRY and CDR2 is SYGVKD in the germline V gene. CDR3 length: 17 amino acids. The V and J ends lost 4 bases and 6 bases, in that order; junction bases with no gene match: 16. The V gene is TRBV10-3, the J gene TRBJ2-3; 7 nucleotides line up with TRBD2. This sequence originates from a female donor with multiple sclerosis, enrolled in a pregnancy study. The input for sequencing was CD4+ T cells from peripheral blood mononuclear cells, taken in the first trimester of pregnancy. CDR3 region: CAISGQVGAGLLDTQYF. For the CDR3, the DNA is TGTGCCATCAGTGGACAAGTAGGAGCGGGACTCCTGGATACGCAGTATTTT.